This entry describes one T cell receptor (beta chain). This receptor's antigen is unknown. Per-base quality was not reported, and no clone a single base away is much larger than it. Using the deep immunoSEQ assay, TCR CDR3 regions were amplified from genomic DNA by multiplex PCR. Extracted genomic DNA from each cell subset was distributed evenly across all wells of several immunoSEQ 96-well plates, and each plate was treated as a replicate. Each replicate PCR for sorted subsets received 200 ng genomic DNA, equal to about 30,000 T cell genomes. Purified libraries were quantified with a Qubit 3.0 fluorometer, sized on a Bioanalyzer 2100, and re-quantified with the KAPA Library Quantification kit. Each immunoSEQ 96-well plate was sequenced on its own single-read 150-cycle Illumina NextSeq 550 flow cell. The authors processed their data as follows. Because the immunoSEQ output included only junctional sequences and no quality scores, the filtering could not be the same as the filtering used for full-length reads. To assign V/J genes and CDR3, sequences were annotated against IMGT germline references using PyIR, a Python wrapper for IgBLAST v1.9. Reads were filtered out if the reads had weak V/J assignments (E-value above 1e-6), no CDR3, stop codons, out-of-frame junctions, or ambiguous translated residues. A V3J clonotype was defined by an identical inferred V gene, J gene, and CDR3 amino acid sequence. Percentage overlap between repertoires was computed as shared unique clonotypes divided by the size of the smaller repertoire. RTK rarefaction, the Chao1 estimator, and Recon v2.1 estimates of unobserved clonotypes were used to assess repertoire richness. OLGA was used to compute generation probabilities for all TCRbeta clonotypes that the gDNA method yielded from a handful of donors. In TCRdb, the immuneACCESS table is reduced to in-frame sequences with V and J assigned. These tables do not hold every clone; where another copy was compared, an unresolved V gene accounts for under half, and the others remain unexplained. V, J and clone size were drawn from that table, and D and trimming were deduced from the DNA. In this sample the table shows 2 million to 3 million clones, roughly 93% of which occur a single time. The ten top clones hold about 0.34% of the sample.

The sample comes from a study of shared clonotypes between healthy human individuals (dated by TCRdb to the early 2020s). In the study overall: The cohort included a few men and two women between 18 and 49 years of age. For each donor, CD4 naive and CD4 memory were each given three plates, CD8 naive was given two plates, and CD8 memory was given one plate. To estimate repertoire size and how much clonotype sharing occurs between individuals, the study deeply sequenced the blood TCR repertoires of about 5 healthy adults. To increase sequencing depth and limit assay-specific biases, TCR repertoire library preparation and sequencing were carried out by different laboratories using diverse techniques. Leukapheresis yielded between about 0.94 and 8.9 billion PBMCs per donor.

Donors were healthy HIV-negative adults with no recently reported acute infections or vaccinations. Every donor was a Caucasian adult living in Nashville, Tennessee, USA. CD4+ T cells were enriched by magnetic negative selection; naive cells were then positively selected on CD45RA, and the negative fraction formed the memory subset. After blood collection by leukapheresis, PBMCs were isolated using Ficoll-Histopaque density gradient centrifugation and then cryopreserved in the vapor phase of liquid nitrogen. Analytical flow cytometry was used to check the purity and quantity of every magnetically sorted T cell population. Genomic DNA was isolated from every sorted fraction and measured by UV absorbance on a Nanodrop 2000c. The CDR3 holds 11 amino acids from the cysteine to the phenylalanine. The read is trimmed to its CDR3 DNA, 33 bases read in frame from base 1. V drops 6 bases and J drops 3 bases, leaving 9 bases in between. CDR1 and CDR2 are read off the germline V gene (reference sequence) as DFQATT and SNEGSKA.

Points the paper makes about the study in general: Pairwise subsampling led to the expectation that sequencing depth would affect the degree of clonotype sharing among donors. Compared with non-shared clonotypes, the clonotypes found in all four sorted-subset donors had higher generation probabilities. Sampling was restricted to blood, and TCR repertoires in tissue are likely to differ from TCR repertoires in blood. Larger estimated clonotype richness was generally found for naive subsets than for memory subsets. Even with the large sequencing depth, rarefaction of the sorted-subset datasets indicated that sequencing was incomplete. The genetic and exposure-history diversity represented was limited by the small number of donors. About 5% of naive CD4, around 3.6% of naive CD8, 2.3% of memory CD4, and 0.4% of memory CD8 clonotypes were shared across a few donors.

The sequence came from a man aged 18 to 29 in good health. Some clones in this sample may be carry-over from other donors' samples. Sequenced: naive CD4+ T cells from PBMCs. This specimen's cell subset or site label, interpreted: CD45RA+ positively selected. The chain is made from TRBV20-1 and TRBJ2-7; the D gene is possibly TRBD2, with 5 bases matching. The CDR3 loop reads CSAPDYYEQYF. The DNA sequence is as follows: TGCAGTGCGCCCGACTACTACGAGCAGTACTTC.